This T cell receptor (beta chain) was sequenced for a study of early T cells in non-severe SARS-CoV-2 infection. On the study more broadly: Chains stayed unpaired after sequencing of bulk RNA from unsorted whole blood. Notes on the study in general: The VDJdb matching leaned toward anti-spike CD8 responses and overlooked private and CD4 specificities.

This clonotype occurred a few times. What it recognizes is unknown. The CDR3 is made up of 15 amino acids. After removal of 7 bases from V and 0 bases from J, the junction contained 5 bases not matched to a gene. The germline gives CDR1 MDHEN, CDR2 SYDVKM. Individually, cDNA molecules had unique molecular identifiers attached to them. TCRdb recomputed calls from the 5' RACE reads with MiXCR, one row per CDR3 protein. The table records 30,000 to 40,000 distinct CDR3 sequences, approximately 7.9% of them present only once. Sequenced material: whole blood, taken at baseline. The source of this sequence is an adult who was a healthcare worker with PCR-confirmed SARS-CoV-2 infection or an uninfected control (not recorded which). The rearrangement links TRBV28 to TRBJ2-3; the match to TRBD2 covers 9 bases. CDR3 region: CASTAGGISTDTQYF. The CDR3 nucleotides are TGTGCCAGCACGGCGGGGGGGATTAGCACAGATACGCAGTATTTT.